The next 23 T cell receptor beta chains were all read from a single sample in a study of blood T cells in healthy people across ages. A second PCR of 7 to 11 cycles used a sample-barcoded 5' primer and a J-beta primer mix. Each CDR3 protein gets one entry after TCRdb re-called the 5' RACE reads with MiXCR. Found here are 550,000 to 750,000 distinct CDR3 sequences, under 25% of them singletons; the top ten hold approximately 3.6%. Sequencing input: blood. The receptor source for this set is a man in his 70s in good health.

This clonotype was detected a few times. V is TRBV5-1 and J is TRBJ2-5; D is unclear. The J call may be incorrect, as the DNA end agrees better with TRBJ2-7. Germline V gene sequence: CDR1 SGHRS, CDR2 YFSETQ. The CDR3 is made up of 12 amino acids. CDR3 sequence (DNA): TGCGCCAGCAGCCCACCAGGCTACGAGCAGTACTTC. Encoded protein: CASSPPGYEQYF.

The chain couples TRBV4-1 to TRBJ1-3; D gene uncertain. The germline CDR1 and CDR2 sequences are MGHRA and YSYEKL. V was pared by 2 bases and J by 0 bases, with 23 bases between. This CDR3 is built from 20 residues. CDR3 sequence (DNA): TGCGCCAGCAGCCAAAAAGGCAGCCTCCCCACCTATTACTCTGGAAACACCATATATTTT. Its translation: CASSQKGSLPTYYSGNTIYF.

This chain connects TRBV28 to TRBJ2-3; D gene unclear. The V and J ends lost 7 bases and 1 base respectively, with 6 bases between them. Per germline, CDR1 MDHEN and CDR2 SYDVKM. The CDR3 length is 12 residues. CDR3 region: CASKTGTDTQYF. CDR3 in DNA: TGTGCCAGCAAAACAGGCACAGATACGCAGTATTTT.

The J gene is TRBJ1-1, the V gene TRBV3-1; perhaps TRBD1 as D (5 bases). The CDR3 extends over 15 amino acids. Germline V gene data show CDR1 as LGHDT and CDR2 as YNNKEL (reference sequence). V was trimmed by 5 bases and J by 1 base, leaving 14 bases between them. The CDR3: CASSLTDRQNTEAFF. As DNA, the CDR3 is TGTGCCAGCAGCTTGACTGACAGACAGAACACTGAAGCTTTCTTT.

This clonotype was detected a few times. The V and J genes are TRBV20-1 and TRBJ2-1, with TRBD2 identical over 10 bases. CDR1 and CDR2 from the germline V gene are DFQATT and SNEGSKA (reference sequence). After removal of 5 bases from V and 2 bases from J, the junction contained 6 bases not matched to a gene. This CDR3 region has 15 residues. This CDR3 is CSAPGTSETYNEQFF. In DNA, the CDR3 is TGCAGTGCTCCCGGGACTAGCGAAACCTACAATGAGCAGTTCTTC.

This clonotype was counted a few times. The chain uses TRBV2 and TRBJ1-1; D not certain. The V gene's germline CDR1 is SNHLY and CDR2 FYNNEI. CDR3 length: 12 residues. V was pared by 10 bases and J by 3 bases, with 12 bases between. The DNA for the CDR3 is TGTGCCAACGGGCGTACAGACACTGAAGCTTTCTTT. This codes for CANGRTDTEAFF.

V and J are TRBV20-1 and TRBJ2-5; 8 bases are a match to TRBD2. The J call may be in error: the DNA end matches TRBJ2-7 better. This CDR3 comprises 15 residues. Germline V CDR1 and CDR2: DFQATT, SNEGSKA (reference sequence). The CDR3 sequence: CSARDLAGPAYEQYF. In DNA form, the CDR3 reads TGCAGTGCTAGAGATCTAGCGGGCCCTGCCTACGAGCAGTACTTC.

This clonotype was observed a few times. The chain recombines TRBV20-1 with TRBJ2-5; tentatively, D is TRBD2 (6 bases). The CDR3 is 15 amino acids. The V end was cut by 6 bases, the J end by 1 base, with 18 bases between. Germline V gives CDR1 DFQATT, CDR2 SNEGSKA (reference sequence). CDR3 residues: CSAKMVAEPQETQYF. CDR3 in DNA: TGCAGTGCCAAGATGGTAGCGGAGCCCCAAGAGACCCAGTACTTC.

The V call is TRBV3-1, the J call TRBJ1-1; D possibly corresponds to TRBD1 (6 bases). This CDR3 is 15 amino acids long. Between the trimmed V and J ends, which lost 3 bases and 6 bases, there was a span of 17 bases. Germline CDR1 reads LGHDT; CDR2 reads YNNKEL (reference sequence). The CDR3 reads CASSHLRQDRSEAFF. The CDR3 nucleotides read TGTGCCAGCAGCCACCTGCGACAGGACCGTTCTGAAGCTTTCTTT.

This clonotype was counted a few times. CDR3: CATSRDGPRAWTTNEKLFF. CDR3 nucleotide sequence: TGTGCCACCAGCAGAGATGGGCCCCGGGCGTGGACAACTAATGAAAAACTGTTTTTT. The rearrangement links TRBV15 to TRBJ1-4; D call uncertain. Germline assignment: CDR1 LNHNV and CDR2 YYDKDF (reference sequence). This CDR3 spans 19 amino acids. V was clipped by 0 bases and J by 0 bases, with 17 bases between them.

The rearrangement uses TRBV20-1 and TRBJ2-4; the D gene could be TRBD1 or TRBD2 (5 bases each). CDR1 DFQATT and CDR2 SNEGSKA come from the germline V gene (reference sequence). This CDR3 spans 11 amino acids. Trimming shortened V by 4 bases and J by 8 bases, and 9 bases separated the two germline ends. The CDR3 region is CSATLGDIQYF. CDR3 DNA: TGCAGTGCTACCCTGGGGGACATTCAGTACTTC.

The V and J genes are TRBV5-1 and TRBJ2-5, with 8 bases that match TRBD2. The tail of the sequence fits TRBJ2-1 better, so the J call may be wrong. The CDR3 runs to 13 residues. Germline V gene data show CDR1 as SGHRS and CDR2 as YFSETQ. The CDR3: CASSLAGGLVQFF. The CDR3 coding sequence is TGCGCCAGCAGCTTGGCCGGGGGACTAGTTCAGTTCTTC.

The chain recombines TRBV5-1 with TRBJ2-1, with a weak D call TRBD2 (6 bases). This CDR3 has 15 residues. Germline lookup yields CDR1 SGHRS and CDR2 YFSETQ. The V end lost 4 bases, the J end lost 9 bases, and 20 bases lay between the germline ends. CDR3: CASSQDYTAGSEQFF. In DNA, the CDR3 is TGCGCCAGCAGCCAGGATTATACGGCGGGATCTGAGCAGTTCTTC.

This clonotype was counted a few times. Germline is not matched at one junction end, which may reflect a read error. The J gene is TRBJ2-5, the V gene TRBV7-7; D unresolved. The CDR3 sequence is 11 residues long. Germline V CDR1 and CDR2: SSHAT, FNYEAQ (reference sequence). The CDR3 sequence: CASSAGSTQYF. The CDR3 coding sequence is TGTGCTAGCAGCGCCGGGTCTACCCAGTACTTC.

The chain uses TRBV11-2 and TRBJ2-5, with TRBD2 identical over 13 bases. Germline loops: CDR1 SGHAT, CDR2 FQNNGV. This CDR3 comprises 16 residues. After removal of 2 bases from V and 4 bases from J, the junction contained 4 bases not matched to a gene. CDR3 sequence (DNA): TGTGCCAGCAGCTTAAGTCGGACTAGCGGGAGAGAGACCCAGTACTTC. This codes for CASSLSRTSGRETQYF.

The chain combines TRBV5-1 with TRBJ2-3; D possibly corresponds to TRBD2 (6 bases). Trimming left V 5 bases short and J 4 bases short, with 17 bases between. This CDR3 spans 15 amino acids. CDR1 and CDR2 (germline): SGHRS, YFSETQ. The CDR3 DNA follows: TGCGCCAGCAGGTGGGGGGTGGTATCCCCAGATACGCAGTATTTT. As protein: CASRWGVVSPDTQYF.

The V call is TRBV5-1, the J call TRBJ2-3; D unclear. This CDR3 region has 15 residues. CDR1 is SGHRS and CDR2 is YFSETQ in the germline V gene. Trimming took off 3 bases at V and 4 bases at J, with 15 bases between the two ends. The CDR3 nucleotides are TGCGCCAGCAGCTATGTGGGTCAAGAGGCAGATACGCAGTATTTT. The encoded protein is CASSYVGQEADTQYF.

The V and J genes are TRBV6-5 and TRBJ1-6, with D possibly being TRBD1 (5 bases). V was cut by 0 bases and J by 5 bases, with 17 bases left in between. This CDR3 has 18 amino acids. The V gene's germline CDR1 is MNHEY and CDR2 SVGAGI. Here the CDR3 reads CASSYSLTGAVNNSPLHF. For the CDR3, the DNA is TGTGCCAGCAGTTACTCGTTAACCGGGGCTGTTAATAATTCACCCCTCCACTTT.

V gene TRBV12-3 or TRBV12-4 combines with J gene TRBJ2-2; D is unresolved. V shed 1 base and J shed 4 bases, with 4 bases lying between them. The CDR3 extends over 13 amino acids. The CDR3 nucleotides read TGTGCCAGCAGTTTAGACTTCACCGGGGAGCTGTTTTTT. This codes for CASSLDFTGELFF.

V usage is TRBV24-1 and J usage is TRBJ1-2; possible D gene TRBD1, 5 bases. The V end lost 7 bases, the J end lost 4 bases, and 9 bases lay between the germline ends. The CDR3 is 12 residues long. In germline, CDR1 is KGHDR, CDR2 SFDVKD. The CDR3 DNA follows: TGTGCCACCAGCCAGGGAACCTATGGCTACACCTTC. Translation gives CATSQGTYGYTF.

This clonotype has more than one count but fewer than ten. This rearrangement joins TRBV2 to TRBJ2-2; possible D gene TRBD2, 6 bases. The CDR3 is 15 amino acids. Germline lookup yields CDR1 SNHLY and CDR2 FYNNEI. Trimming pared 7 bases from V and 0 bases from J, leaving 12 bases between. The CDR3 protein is CASKTGVANTGELFF. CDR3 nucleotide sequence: TGTGCCAGCAAGACGGGGGTAGCGAACACCGGGGAGCTGTTTTTT.

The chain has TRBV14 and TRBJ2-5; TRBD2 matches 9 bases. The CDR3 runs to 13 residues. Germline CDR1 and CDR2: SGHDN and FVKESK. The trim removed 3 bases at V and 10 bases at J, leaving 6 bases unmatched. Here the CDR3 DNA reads TGTGCCAGCAGCCACGCCCTAGCGGGGCACCAGTACTTC. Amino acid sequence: CASSHALAGHQYF.

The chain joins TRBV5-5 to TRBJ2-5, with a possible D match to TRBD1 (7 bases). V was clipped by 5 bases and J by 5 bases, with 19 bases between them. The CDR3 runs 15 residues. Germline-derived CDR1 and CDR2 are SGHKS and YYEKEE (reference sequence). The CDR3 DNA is TGTGCCAGCAGGGACCAGGGGGGTTTAACTGAGACCCAGTACTTC. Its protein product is CASRDQGGLTETQYF.